Listed below are T cell receptor beta chains from one sample, sequenced in a study of siplizumab effects on memory and regulatory T cells. Clones were sequenced by immunoSEQ multiplex PCR, and TCRdb holds only the in-frame ones, with some missing. This table has about 100,000 clones, about 90% appearing once. Specimen: Tregs sorted from blood. All receptors come from a human donor in good health. Both conserved end residues are part of each CDR3. Each record gives: clone size, D gene, V gene, J gene, CDR3 DNA, CDR3 protein. The D gene is left open where the match is weak. Some rows mark clone size as missing; the rest say once, few, many or name a class of expanded clone.

clone size: -; D gene: TRBD2; V gene: TRBV7-3; J gene: TRBJ2-3; CDR3 DNA: TGTGCCAGCAGCCCAAGACCAATAGCGGGAGACGCAGATACGCAGTATTTT; CDR3 protein: CASSPRPIAGDADTQYF
clone size: once; D gene: TRBD1; V gene: TRBV5-1; J gene: TRBJ2-7; CDR3 DNA: TGCGCCAGCAGCTGGACAGGCGAGCCCTCCTACGAGCAGTACTTC; CDR3 protein: CASSWTGEPSYEQYF
clone size: -; D gene: TRBD2; V gene: TRBV5-1; J gene: TRBJ2-3; CDR3 DNA: TGCGCCAGCAACAGCGGGAGGAACACAGATACGCAGTATTTT; CDR3 protein: CASNSGRNTDTQYF
clone size: once; D gene: -; V gene: TRBV27; J gene: TRBJ1-2; CDR3 DNA: TGTGCCAGCCTTCTCACCACAGTGATACCTAACTATGGCTACACCTTC; CDR3 protein: CASLLTTVIPNYGYTF
clone size: -; D gene: TRBD2; V gene: TRBV18; J gene: TRBJ2-1; CDR3 DNA: TGTGCCAGCTCACCCCTCGCGGGAGGTGAGCAGTTCTTC; CDR3 protein: CASSPLAGGEQFF
clone size: -; D gene: TRBD2; V gene: TRBV6-1; J gene: TRBJ2-1; CDR3 DNA: TGTGCCAGCAGTGAATCGGGGGGTTCCTACAATGAGCAGTTCTTC; CDR3 protein: CASSESGGSYNEQFF
clone size: -; D gene: -; V gene: TRBV21-1; J gene: TRBJ2-7; CDR3 DNA: TGTGCCAGCAGCGCTTTCGAGCTAGCGGGATCCTACGAGCAGTACTTC; CDR3 protein: CASSAFELAGSYEQYF
clone size: -; D gene: -; V gene: TRBV21-1; J gene: TRBJ1-5; CDR3 DNA: TGTGCCAGCAGCAAAGGAAAACAGCCCCAGCATTTT; CDR3 protein: CASSKGKQPQHF
clone size: -; D gene: TRBD2; V gene: TRBV9; J gene: TRBJ2-1; CDR3 DNA: TGTGCCAGCAGCGCGGGACTAGCGGGAGGGAATGAGCAGTTCTTC; CDR3 protein: CASSAGLAGGNEQFF
clone size: -; D gene: -; V gene: TRBV7-3; J gene: TRBJ2-6; CDR3 DNA: TGTGCCAGCAGCTTAGGTATAAGTCCTGGGGCCAACGTCCTGACTTTC; CDR3 protein: CASSLGISPGANVLTF
clone size: -; D gene: TRBD1; V gene: TRBV28; J gene: TRBJ1-2; CDR3 DNA: TGTGCCAGCAGGTCTCCGGGACAGATCAACTCGTTTTATGGCTACACCTTC; CDR3 protein: CASRSPGQINSFYGYTF
clone size: -; D gene: -; V gene: TRBV11-3; J gene: TRBJ2-3; CDR3 DNA: TGTGCCAGCAGCTTAGGCGGAGTGAGCACAGATACGCAGTATTTT; CDR3 protein: CASSLGGVSTDTQYF
clone size: -; D gene: -; V gene: TRBV19; J gene: TRBJ2-3; CDR3 DNA: TGTGCCAGTAAAAGCAGGGTATGGGATACGCAGTATTTT; CDR3 protein: CASKSRVWDTQYF
clone size: medium-sized; D gene: TRBD2; V gene: TRBV7-6; J gene: TRBJ2-1; CDR3 DNA: TGTGCCAGCAGCTTAGGACTAGCGGGTCGGAACAATGAGCAGTTCTTC; CDR3 protein: CASSLGLAGRNNEQFF
clone size: -; D gene: -; V gene: TRBV9; J gene: TRBJ1-2; CDR3 DNA: TGTGCCAGCAGTCCCCTTGACAGTCTTAACTATGGCTACACCTTC; CDR3 protein: CASSPLDSLNYGYTF
clone size: -; D gene: TRBD2; V gene: TRBV4-1; J gene: TRBJ2-1; CDR3 DNA: TGCGCCAGCAGCCAAGGGCTAGCGGGAAGATACAATGAGCAGTTCTTC; CDR3 protein: CASSQGLAGRYNEQFF
clone size: -; D gene: -; V gene: TRBV18; J gene: TRBJ1-1; CDR3 DNA: TGTGCCAGCTCCCAGGCCCCTAGTTGGAGCACTGAAGCTTTCTTT; CDR3 protein: CASSQAPSWSTEAFF
clone size: -; D gene: -; V gene: TRBV2; J gene: TRBJ1-2; CDR3 DNA: TGTGCCAGCAGGGGGACGGTATATGGCTACACCTTC; CDR3 protein: CASRGTVYGYTF
clone size: -; D gene: TRBD1; V gene: TRBV5-6; J gene: TRBJ1-2; CDR3 DNA: TGTGCCAGCAGCTTGTATCCAGGGGGATCCTATGGCTACACCTTC; CDR3 protein: CASSLYPGGSYGYTF
clone size: -; D gene: -; V gene: TRBV6-5; J gene: TRBJ2-3; CDR3 DNA: TGTGCCAGCAGTTACCGTGGGAATTATGGTGCGCAGTATTTT; CDR3 protein: CASSYRGNYGAQYF
clone size: -; D gene: -; V gene: TRBV4-1; J gene: TRBJ2-7; CDR3 DNA: TGCGCCAGCAGCCAAGTTCTAGAGACCCAGTTCTCCTACGAGCAGTACTTC; CDR3 protein: CASSQVLETQFSYEQYF
clone size: few; D gene: -; V gene: TRBV4-1; J gene: TRBJ1-2; CDR3 DNA: TGCGCCAGCAGCCTGACGTACAGCTATGGCTACACCTTC; CDR3 protein: CASSLTYSYGYTF
clone size: once; D gene: -; V gene: TRBV18; J gene: TRBJ1-5; CDR3 DNA: TGTGCCAGCTCACCACGGGGGCCAGGTTCTGATCAGCCCCAGCATTTT; CDR3 protein: CASSPRGPGSDQPQHF
clone size: -; D gene: -; V gene: TRBV18; J gene: TRBJ2-5; CDR3 DNA: TGTGCCAGCTCACCAAAGGACAGAGAGACCCAGTACTTC; CDR3 protein: CASSPKDRETQYF